The following is a TCR beta chain sequence with its context. Clones were read by immunoSEQ multiplex PCR, and TCRdb kept only the in-frame ones, dropping some. The profile shows approximately 83,000 clones, over 65% of them singletons. This sample stems from a study of PD-L1 blockade in urothelial cancer. For the study at large: Patients with male sex and bladder-origin urothelial cancer accounted for most of the roughly 29 enrolled. Among blood samples, the median T cell count was 130,000 to 150,000.

Indicated time point: peripheral blood 6 weeks after treatment start. The patients' disease, urothelial carcinoma, was locally advanced or metastatic. This TCR came from a man aged 65-85 years with urothelial cancer. The specimen was PBMCs, collected around atezolizumab (anti-PD-L1) treatment.

CDR3 residues: CASSNPLSDAYNEQFF. CDR3 bases: TGCGCCAGCAGCAACCCACTAAGCGACGCCTACAATGAGCAGTTCTTC. This chain joins TRBV4-3 and TRBJ2-1; D ambiguous. This CDR3 is built from 16 residues. CDR1 and CDR2 from the germline V gene are LGHNA and YSLEER. Trimming stripped 5 bases from V and 2 bases from J, with 16 bases between.